This T cell receptor (beta chain) is drawn from a study of T cell responses to AZD1222 COVID-19 vaccine. General study points: Among vaccine-associated CD4 TCRs, coverage spanned spike, with dominance at 160-218 and 743-854. Baseline seropositivity characterized only a handful of AZD1222 recipients. Every sample of the repertoires postdated the peak T cell response. White British donors predominated, females outnumbered males, and clonal diversity was possibly underestimated.

Here immunoSEQ multiplex PCR was the method, and the copy in TCRdb shows in-frame clones only, minus some. Of 80,000 to 100,000 clones in the sample, roughly nine tenths were seen once. The table lists this clone with a count of one. Its antigen is undetermined. The germline CDR1 and CDR2 sequences are SGHTA and FQGNSA. This CDR3 has 16 amino acids. V lost 0 bases, J lost 4 bases, and 16 bases lay in between. This rearrangement joins TRBV7-2 to TRBJ2-7; a weak D match, TRBD2 (5 bases). The clonotype comes from an adult in good health. The sample was peripheral blood, taken on day 0 of MenACWY control vaccination. The CDR3 DNA reads as TGTGCCAGCAGCTTAGCCAGTCGGGGTTCGTTTTACGAGCAGTACTTC. Protein sequence: CASSLASRGSFYEQYF.